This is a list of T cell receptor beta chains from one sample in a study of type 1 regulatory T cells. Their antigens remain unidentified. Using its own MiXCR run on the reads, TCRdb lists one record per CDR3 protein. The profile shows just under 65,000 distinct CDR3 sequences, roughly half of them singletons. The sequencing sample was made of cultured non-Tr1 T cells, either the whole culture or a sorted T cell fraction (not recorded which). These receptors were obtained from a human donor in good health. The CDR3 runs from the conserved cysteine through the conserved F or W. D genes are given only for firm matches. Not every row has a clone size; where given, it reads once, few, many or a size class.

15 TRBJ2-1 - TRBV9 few TGTGCCAGCAGCCCCCGGGACTCCTTCCACAATGAGCAGTTCTTC CASSPRDSFHNEQFF
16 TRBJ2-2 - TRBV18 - TGTGCCAGCTCACCACGGGAAGCTAGCGTTGGTGGGGAGCTGTTTTTT CASSPREASVGGELFF
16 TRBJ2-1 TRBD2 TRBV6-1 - TGTGCCAGCAGTGCCGGGGGACTACCAGGGTACAATGAGCAGTTCTTC CASSAGGLPGYNEQFF
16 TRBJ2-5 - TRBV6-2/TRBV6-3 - TGTGCCAGCAGTACTGGTGGAGGCCAGCTAGAAGAGACCCAGTACTTC CASSTGGGQLEETQYF
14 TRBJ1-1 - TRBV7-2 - TGTGCCAGCACCCCCCGGGGGGTGGGAACTGAAGCTTTCTTT CASTPRGVGTEAFF
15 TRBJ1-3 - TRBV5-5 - TGTGCCAGCAGCTTGGCCCAGATGGCTGGAAACACCATATATTTT CASSLAQMAGNTIYF
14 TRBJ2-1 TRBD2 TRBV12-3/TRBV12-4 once TGTGCCTGCACCCCGGTTGATAGCGGGGCAGCTCAGTTCTTC CACTPVDSGAAQFF
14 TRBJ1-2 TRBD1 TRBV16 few TGTGCCAGCAGCCAATCGGACAGGGGCAGTGGCTACACCTTC CASSQSDRGSGYTF
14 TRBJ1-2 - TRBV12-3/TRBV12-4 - TGTGCCAGCAGTTTCGTCTCGAGGCAGGGTGGCTACACCTTC CASSFVSRQGGYTF
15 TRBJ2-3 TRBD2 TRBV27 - TGTGCCAGCAGTTTTGGCGGGGGGGCCGTTGATACGCAGTATTTT CASSFGGGAVDTQYF
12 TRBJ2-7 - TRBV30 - TGTGCCTGGAGAAAGGGGGGCCACGAGCAGTACTTC CAWRKGGHEQYF
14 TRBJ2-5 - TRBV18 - TGTGCCAGCCAGCCACAGTTGGGACAAGAGACCCAGTACTTC CASQPQLGQETQYF
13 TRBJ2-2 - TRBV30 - TGTGCCTGGAGGAGACGAGACACCGGGGAGCTGTTTTTT CAWRRRDTGELFF
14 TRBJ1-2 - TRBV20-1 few TGCAGTGCTACCAGCTTGGACAGCAACTATGGCTACACCTTC CSATSLDSNYGYTF
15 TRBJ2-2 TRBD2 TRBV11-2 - TGTGCCAGCAGCCCGACTAGCGGGGCCCTCGGAGAGCTGTTTTTT CASSPTSGALGELFF
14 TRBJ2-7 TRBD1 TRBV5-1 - TGCGCCAGCAGCTTACAGGGGCCTCCCTACGAGCAGTACTTC CASSLQGPPYEQYF
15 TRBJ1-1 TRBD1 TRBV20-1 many TGCAGTGCTGGCGGGACAGGGAATTGGAACACTGAAGCTTTCTTT CSAGGTGNWNTEAFF
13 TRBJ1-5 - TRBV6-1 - TGTGCCAGCAGCATCAATAGCAATCAGCCCCAGCATTTT CASSINSNQPQHF
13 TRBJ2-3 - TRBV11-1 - TGTGCCAGCAGCCCCGAATGGACAGATACGCAGTATTTT CASSPEWTDTQYF
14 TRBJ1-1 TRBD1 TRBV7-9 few TGTGCCAGCAGCACTCAGGGGGATCTGGCTGAAGCTTTCTTT CASSTQGDLAEAFF
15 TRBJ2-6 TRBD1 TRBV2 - TGTGCCAGCAGGGACAGGAGCTCTGGGGCCAACGTCCTGACTTTC CASRDRSSGANVLTF
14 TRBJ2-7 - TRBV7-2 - TGTGCCAGCAGCTCCCAACAGGTATCCTACGAGCAGTACTTC CASSSQQVSYEQYF
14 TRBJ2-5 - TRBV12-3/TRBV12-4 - TGTGCCAGCAGCTTCTGGGGACGTCAAGAGACCCAGTACTTC CASSFWGRQETQYF
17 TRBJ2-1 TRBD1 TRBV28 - TGTGCCAGCAGTAGATACCGGACAGGGGGCGGTTACAATGAGCAGTTCTTC CASSRYRTGGGYNEQFF
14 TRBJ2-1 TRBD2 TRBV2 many TGTGCCAGCAATGGTGCTCAGCGGGGAAATGAGCAGTTCTTC CASNGAQRGNEQFF
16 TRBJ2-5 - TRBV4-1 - TGCGCCAGCAGCCAGCTGGGGCGGGGGCCCCAAGAGACCCAGTACTTC CASSQLGRGPQETQYF
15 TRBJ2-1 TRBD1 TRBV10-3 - TGTGCCATCAGGCAGACAGGGGTCTCCTACAATGAGCAGTTCTTC CAIRQTGVSYNEQFF
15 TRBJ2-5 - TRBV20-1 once TGCAGCGGCTACGATGTTCTGGCGAGTCGGCAGACCCAGTACTTC CSGYDVLASRQTQYF
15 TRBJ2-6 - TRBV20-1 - TGCAGTGCTAGAGAAGGAGGGACTGGGGCCAACGTCCTGACTTTC CSAREGGTGANVLTF
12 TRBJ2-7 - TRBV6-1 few TGTGCCAGCACGGGGACGGGGGCCGAGCAGTACTTC CASTGTGAEQYF
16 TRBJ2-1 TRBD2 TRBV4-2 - TGTGCCAGCAGCCAACGCCTAGCGGGGGGTGGGGATGAGCAGTTCTTC CASSQRLAGGGDEQFF
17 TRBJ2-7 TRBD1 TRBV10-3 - TGTGCCATCAGCATAACCGGGACAGGCCCTGGGTCCTACGAGCAGTACTTC CAISITGTGPGSYEQYF
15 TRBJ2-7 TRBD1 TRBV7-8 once TGTGCCAGCAGCTCCCCCGGGACAGGGGCCTACGAGCAGTACTTC CASSSPGTGAYEQYF
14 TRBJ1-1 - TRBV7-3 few TGTGCCAGCAGCCAAGGGAGCACATCGACCCAAGCTTTCTTT CASSQGSTSTQAFF
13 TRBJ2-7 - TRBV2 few TGTGCCAGCAGTGATCATGACAGCTACGAGCAGTACTTC CASSDHDSYEQYF
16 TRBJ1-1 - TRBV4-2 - TGTGCCAGCAGCCAAGGGCCCCTGGGGGACGGCGCTGAAGCTTTCTTT CASSQGPLGDGAEAFF
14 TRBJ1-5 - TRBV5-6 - TGTGCCAGCAGCTTCCGGGGAATGAATCAGCCCCAGCATTTT CASSFRGMNQPQHF
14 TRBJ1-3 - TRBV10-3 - TGTGCCGCCCGAACGACGGACTCTGGAAACACCATATATTTT CAARTTDSGNTIYF
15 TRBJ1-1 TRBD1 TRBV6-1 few TGTGCCAGCAGTGGGGACAGGGGGGGAGGCACTGAAGCTTTCTTT CASSGDRGGGTEAFF
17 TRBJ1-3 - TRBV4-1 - TGCGCCAGCAGCCAAGGGTCTCAGGCCCGCTCTGGAAACACCATATATTTT CASSQGSQARSGNTIYF
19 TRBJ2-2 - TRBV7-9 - TGTGCCAGCAGCTTAGTCCTTCTTTCTGGGCCACCCTACACCGGGGAGCTGTTTTTT CASSLVLLSGPPYTGELFF
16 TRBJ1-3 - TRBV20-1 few TGCAGTGCTAGAGACATAACAGGGATCTCTGGAAACACCATATATTTT CSARDITGISGNTIYF
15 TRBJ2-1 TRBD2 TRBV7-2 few TGTGCCAGCAGCTTAGCGTCAGCGGGGTACAATGAGCAGTTCTTC CASSLASAGYNEQFF
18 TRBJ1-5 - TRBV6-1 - TGTGCCAGCAGTGAAAGGATTCGGACTGATTATAGCAATCAGCCCCAGCGTTTT CASSERIRTDYSNQPQRF